The source of this TCR beta chain is a study of blood T cell repertoires in COVID-19. For the study at large: Acute-phase and convalescent COVID-19 samples originated in the United States, Italy and Spain. T cells, B-cell-depleted T cells, or PBMCs supplied cDNA or gDNA.

The germline V gene encodes CDR1 SGHTA and CDR2 FQGTGA. The CDR3 totals 16 residues. V lost 0 bases and J lost 5, with 13 bases in between. Original methodology: Estimates of nucleated cell counts were drawn from the amplification of reference gene primers. Assay: immunoSEQ multiplex PCR; the TCRdb copy retains only in-frame clones and omits some. The DNA gave D and trimming, while V, J and clone size come from that table. Of a few hundred thousand clones listed, 80% to 90% are singletons. This receptor was obtained from a woman in her forties or fifties with acute or convalescent COVID-19. The chain employs TRBV7-3 and TRBJ2-2, with D possibly TRBD1 on 7 matching bases. The sequencing sample was made of peripheral blood. CDR3 sequence reads: CASSLTEPGGTGELFF. The CDR3 nucleotides are TGTGCCAGCAGCTTAACGGAGCCAGGGGGGACCGGGGAGCTGTTTTTT.